These 25 T cell receptor beta chains were sequenced from one sample in a study of shared clonotypes between healthy human individuals. Repertoires were generated with immunoSEQ multiplex PCR, while TCRdb's copy carries only in-frame clones and drops some. This sample has about 2.1 million clones, with just over 90% found just once. CD45RO-negative CD8 cells positively selected for CCR7 made up the naive population, which excluded terminally differentiated effector memory CD45RA+ cells. The material sequenced was naive CD8+ T cells from PBMCs. Receptors were obtained from a man aged 18 to 29 in good health. Some clones in this sample may be carry-over from other donors' samples.

This chain connects TRBV10-3 to TRBJ2-2; possibly TRBD2 for D (6 bases). This CDR3 has 16 residues. V lost 7 bases and J lost 1, with 16 bases in between. Looked up from germline, CDR1 is ENHRY and CDR2 is SYGVKD. The CDR3 here is CAINTRPGENTGELFF. The CDR3 region has the DNA TGTGCCATCAATACCAGACCGGGAGAGAACACCGGGGAGCTGTTTTTT.

The V gene is TRBV19, the J gene TRBJ1-1, with D uncertain. This CDR3 contains 13 residues. The germline V gene has CDR1 LNHDA and CDR2 SQIVND (reference sequence). V was trimmed by 6 bases and J by 4 bases, leaving 12 bases between them. In DNA, the CDR3 is TGTGCCAGTAGCGATGGACGGATCACTGAAGCTTTCTTT. It specifies CASSDGRITEAFF. Looking up the rest from reference TRBV19 and TRBJ1-1 gives the full variable domain: DGGITQSPKYLFRKEGQNVTLSCEQNLNHDAMYWYRQDPGQGLRLIYYSQIVNDFQKGDIAEGYSVSREKKESFPLTVTSAQKNPTAFYLCASSDGRITEAFFGQGTRLTVV.

V is TRBV12-5 and J is TRBJ2-2; D is possibly TRBD2 (6 bases). The V end was cut by 7 bases, the J end by 4 bases, with 10 bases between. The CDR3 consists of 13 residues. Germline V lookup: CDR1 LGHNT, CDR2 FRNRAP. Here the CDR3 DNA reads TGTGCTAGTGTCCAGGAGGGCACCGGGGAGCTGTTTTTT. The encoded protein is CASVQEGTGELFF.

DNA of the CDR3: TGTGCCAGTAGTATAATAAACTCCTACAATGAGCAGTTCTTC. Translation gives CASSIINSYNEQFF. V gene TRBV19 combines with J gene TRBJ2-1; no clear D. The ends were cut back, 2 bases at V and 0 bases at J, with 5 bases in the middle. The CDR3 has 14 residues. CDR1 is LNHDA and CDR2 is SQIVND in the germline V gene (reference sequence).

The chain recombines TRBV9 with TRBJ2-1; possible D gene TRBD2, 5 bases. Trimming shortened V by 3 bases and J by 3 bases, and 10 bases separated the two germline ends. Germline lookup yields CDR1 SGDLS and CDR2 YYNGEE. This CDR3 is built from 14 residues. The CDR3: CASSGDYGYNEQFF. CDR3 nucleotides: TGTGCCAGCAGCGGAGACTACGGCTACAATGAGCAGTTCTTC. The full variable domain, completed using reference TRBV9 and TRBJ2-1, is DSGVTQTPKHLITATGQRVTLRCSPRSGDLSVYWYQQSLDQGLQFLIQYYNGEERAKGNILERFSAQQFPDLHSELNLSSLELGDSALYFCASSGDYGYNEQFFGPGTRLTVL.

This clone was detected a few times. The chain has TRBV6-5 and TRBJ1-2; TRBD1 matches 7 bases. Germline loops: CDR1 MNHEY, CDR2 SVGAGI. The CDR3 contains 14 residues. Trimming cost V 2 bases and J 8 bases; bases outside gene matches: 8. The CDR3 DNA follows: TGTGCCAGCAGTTACGGCGAGGGGGCCCGGGGCTACACCTTC. Encoded protein: CASSYGEGARGYTF.

This clone is a singleton in its sample. This chain connects TRBV7-9 to TRBJ2-7; perhaps TRBD1 as D (6 bases). Per germline, CDR1 SEHNR and CDR2 FQNEAQ (reference sequence). Trimming took 5 bases from V and 2 from J, leaving 13 bases between them. The CDR3 runs to 14 residues. CDR3 amino acids: CASSGPAGAYEQYF. CDR3 sequence (DNA): TGTGCCAGCAGCGGTCCAGCAGGGGCCTACGAGCAGTACTTC.

The chain couples TRBV30 to TRBJ1-2, with D unresolved. The CDR3 contains 14 residues. The germline gives CDR1 GTSNPN, CDR2 SVGIG (reference sequence). V was clipped by 1 base and J by 2 bases, with 11 bases between them. The CDR3 DNA is TGTGCCTGGAGTGCCGAGACCAACAACTATGGCTACACCTTC. It translates to CAWSAETNNYGYTF.

This chain links TRBV2 with TRBJ1-4; D is undetermined. Germline V gene lookup returns CDR1 SNHLY and CDR2 FYNNEI. The CDR3 totals 17 residues. Trimming cost V 5 bases and J 8 bases, with 24 bases left between them. The CDR3 DNA reads as TGTGCCAGCAGTCCCCCTTCTGTAAGATCCGGTGGGGAAAAACTGTTTTTT. This sequence encodes CASSPPSVRSGGEKLFF.

A few counts support this clone. The chain combines TRBV6-5 with TRBJ1-2; 7 positions match TRBD1. CDR1 is MNHEY and CDR2 is SVGAGI in the germline V gene. CDR3 length: 14 amino acids. V was pared by 7 bases and J by 3 bases, with 8 bases of the junction left unmatched. The chain's CDR3 is CASKPDREDYGYTF. The CDR3 DNA is TGTGCCAGCAAACCCGACAGGGAAGACTATGGCTACACCTTC.

This sequence joins TRBV28 and TRBJ2-2; tentative D call: TRBD2 (6 bases). V was clipped by 4 bases and J by 1 base, with 13 bases between them. The CDR3 is 16 amino acids. Germline V gene sequence: CDR1 MDHEN, CDR2 SYDVKM. CDR3 in amino acids: CASSYHLAVNTGELFF. DNA for the CDR3: TGTGCCAGCAGTTATCACTTAGCGGTGAACACCGGGGAGCTGTTTTTT.

The chain links TRBV28 to TRBJ2-1; 8 bases match TRBD1. Germline loops: CDR1 MDHEN, CDR2 SYDVKM. There are 16 residues in the CDR3. Trimming cost V 7 bases and J 10 bases; bases outside gene matches: 18. CDR3 DNA sequence: TGTGCCAGCACCCAAGAGGGTGGGACAGGTTTGTTCGAGCAGTTCTTC. This encodes CASTQEGGTGLFEQFF.

The rearrangement uses TRBV4-3 and TRBJ1-2; D perhaps matches TRBD1 (5 bases). Germline CDR1 reads LGHNA; CDR2 reads YSLEER. Trimming shortened V by 1 base and J by 2 bases, and 14 bases separated the two germline ends. There are 16 residues in the CDR3. The CDR3 bases are TGCGCCAGCAGCCAAGTTTGGGGCTCTCCGAACTATGGCTACACCTTC. Its translation is CASSQVWGSPNYGYTF.

The rearrangement joins TRBV5-1 to TRBJ1-3; no firm D call. CDR3 length: 14 amino acids. Germline loops: CDR1 SGHRS, CDR2 YFSETQ. V lost 2 bases and J 1 base, leaving 7 bases between the germline ends. The CDR3 region is CASSLGASGNTIYF. The CDR3 DNA sequence: TGCGCCAGCAGCTTAGGCGCTTCTGGAAACACCATATATTTT.

The chain recombines TRBV27 with TRBJ2-6; possibly TRBD1 or TRBD2 for D (5 bases each). This CDR3 is 16 amino acids long. Trimming removed 7 bases from V and 0 bases from J, with 13 bases in between. Germline values: CDR1 MNHEY, CDR2 SMNVEV (reference sequence). The CDR3 DNA is TGTGCCAGCAAGTTTCTGGGGGACTCTGGGGCCAACGTCCTGACTTTC. Protein: CASKFLGDSGANVLTF.

The DNA of the CDR3 is TGTGCCAGCAGCGCATTCCAGGGGGGGAACACTGAAGCTTTCTTT. This gives the protein CASSAFQGGNTEAFF. The J gene is TRBJ1-1, the V gene TRBV9, with 7 nucleotides matching TRBD1. Germline lookup yields CDR1 SGDLS and CDR2 YYNGEE. The length of the CDR3 is 15 residues. With V trimmed by 3 bases and J by 1 base, 6 bases remained unmatched.

This clone was detected a few times. The chain couples TRBV9 to TRBJ2-7; D not resolved. CDR3 length equals 12 residues. The germline V gene has CDR1 SGDLS and CDR2 YYNGEE. With 4 bases removed from V and 5 bases from J, the gap between germline ends came to 10 bases. The CDR3 sequence is CASSPRVDEQYF. The CDR3 DNA is TGTGCCAGCAGCCCACGAGTAGACGAGCAGTACTTC.

J is TRBJ2-7 and V is TRBV28; D remains ambiguous. Germline assignment: CDR1 MDHEN and CDR2 SYDVKM. V was shortened by 2 bases and J by 7 bases, with 18 bases between the two germline ends. The CDR3 is 15 residues long. The CDR3 DNA reads as TGTGCCAGCAGTTTAAGGCCAGTTCCTCCTGGGGAGCAGTACTTC. Protein product: CASSLRPVPPGEQYF.

The CDR3 loop is CASSVVGGKETQYF. The DNA for the CDR3 is TGTGCCAGCAGCGTAGTGGGCGGGAAAGAGACCCAGTACTTC. This chain uses TRBV9 with TRBJ2-5; maybe TRBD2 (6 bases). CDR1 SGDLS and CDR2 YYNGEE come from the germline V gene. V lost 0 bases and J 3 bases, leaving 9 bases between the germline ends. The CDR3 extends over 14 amino acids.

The table lists this clone with a count of one. The chain carries TRBV28 and TRBJ2-3; 13 nucleotides line up with TRBD2. The V and J ends lost 1 base and 0 bases, in that order; junction bases with no gene match: 7. The CDR3 loop spans 19 amino acids. Germline V gene lookup returns CDR1 MDHEN and CDR2 SYDVKM. The CDR3 DNA sequence: TGTGCCAGCAGTTTATTTAGGGGACTAGCGGGAATTAGCACAGATACGCAGTATTTT. This codes for CASSLFRGLAGISTDTQYF.

For this clone: Other DNA sequences in the same sample also yield this CDR3. The genes are TRBV7-9 and TRBJ1-2; tentative D call: TRBD1 (5 bases). V was clipped by 1 base and J by 8 bases, with 11 bases between them. The CDR3 is made up of 13 amino acids. Germline V gene sequence: CDR1 SEHNR, CDR2 FQNEAQ (reference sequence). CDR3 sequence reads: CASSLGRGAGYTF. The CDR3 coding sequence is TGTGCCAGCAGCTTAGGAAGGGGAGCAGGCTACACCTTC. Full variable domain (rest looked up from reference TRBV7-9 and TRBJ1-2): DTGVSQNPRHKITKRGQNVTFRCDPISEHNRLYWYRQTLGQGPEFLTYFQNEAQLEKSRLLSDRFSAERPKGSFSTLEIQRTEQGDSAMYLCASSLGRGAGYTFGSGTRLTVV.

This chain connects TRBV27 to TRBJ1-1, with D perhaps TRBD1 (6 bases). CDR1 is MNHEY, CDR2 SMNVEV, per germline (reference sequence). V was pared by 0 bases and J by 11 bases, with 13 bases between. The CDR3 spans 13 residues. CDR3 residues: CASSLSKGGVAFF. The CDR3, as DNA: TGTGCCAGCAGTTTATCGAAGGGGGGCGTGGCTTTCTTT.

The J gene is TRBJ2-1, the V gene TRBV4-2; 7 bases are a match to TRBD2. V shed 4 bases, J shed 0 bases, and the junction held 3 bases outside the gene matches. The length of the CDR3 is 15 residues. The germline gives CDR1 LGHNA, CDR2 YNFKEQ. The CDR3 DNA follows: TGTGCCAGCAGCCCCGGCGGGAGCTCCTACAATGAGCAGTTCTTC. This translates into CASSPGGSSYNEQFF.

The gene calls are TRBV27 and TRBJ1-5; D is uncertain. Trimming took off 6 bases at V and 3 bases at J, with 15 bases between the two ends. CDR1 MNHEY and CDR2 SMNVEV come from the germline V gene (reference sequence). This CDR3 comprises 15 residues. Here the CDR3 reads CASRTRVEANQPQHF. CDR3 sequence (DNA): TGTGCCAGCAGGACTAGGGTTGAGGCCAATCAGCCCCAGCATTTT.

This sequence joins TRBV9 and TRBJ2-5, with 7 positions matching TRBD1. Unmatched junction bases numbered 10, after V lost 4 bases and J lost 1 base. The CDR3 has 16 residues. Germline-derived CDR1 and CDR2 are SGDLS and YYNGEE. The CDR3 sequence is CASSNPQTGAQETQYF. The DNA of the CDR3 is TGTGCCAGCAGCAACCCCCAAACAGGGGCCCAAGAGACCCAGTACTTC.